The entry below describes one T cell receptor beta chain. The CDR3 has 14 amino acids. Germline V gene lookup returns CDR1 MNHEY and CDR2 SMNVEV (reference sequence). The V end lost 2 bases, the J end lost 0 bases, and 7 bases lay between the germline ends. Method: immunoSEQ multiplex PCR; TCRdb's copy keeps in-frame clones and lacks some. The top ten hold approximately 4.1% of the sample, which has roughly 300,000 clones, 80% to 90% seen once. The data were obtained in a study of blood T cell repertoires in COVID-19. The wider study: T cells, B-cell-depleted T cells, or PBMCs provided the cDNA or gDNA that served as material.

The chain couples TRBV27 to TRBJ1-1; D unresolved. The clonotype was recovered from a man aged 25-45 years who had recovered from COVID-19. Material for sequencing was PBMCs or T cells enriched from blood (not recorded which). CDR3 protein: CASSLKGVNTEAFF. The CDR3 region has the DNA TGTGCCAGCAGTTTAAAAGGAGTGAACACTGAAGCTTTCTTT.